These 26 T cell receptor beta chains originate from one sample sequenced in a study of CD8+ T cells in alopecia areata. cDNA reverse transcribed from extracted RNA served as the sequencing template. Profiling relied on immunoSEQ multiplex PCR, and the TCRdb table lists in-frame clones only, not all of them. This sample has around 80,000 clones, with roughly 51% found just once. The specimen sequenced was NKG2D-high CD8+ T cells sorted from blood. The receptors were gathered from a human donor with alopecia areata.

This clone was counted only a few times. V is TRBV29-1 and J is TRBJ2-5, with D possibly being TRBD1 (6 bases). TRBJ2-7 matches the DNA end more closely, so the J call is doubtful. Germline V CDR1 and CDR2: SQVTM, ANQGSEA. CDR3 length: 13 amino acids. In nucleotides, the CDR3 is TGCAGCGCCCGCCGGGACATAGCCTACGAGCAGTACTTC. Its translation is CSARRDIAYEQYF.

The chain has TRBV28 and TRBJ2-1; D remains ambiguous. The germline V and J ends were trimmed by 6 bases and 10 bases, with 7 bases remaining between them. The CDR3 has 10 amino acids. Germline-derived CDR1 and CDR2 are MDHEN and SYDVKM. The CDR3 DNA reads as TGTGCCAGCAGCGTAGGGGAGCAGTTCTTC. Residues: CASSVGEQFF.

J is TRBJ2-1 and V is TRBV7-8; 8 positions agree with TRBD2. The length of the CDR3 is 14 residues. The J segment lost 4 bases and the V segment lost 3 bases, leaving 2 bases of the junction unmatched. Germline lookup yields CDR1 SGHVS and CDR2 FQNEAQ. CDR3 sequence: CASSFREGYNEQFF. CDR3 DNA: TGTGCCAGCAGCTTCCGGGAGGGATACAATGAGCAGTTCTTC.

The chain couples TRBV29-1 to TRBJ2-2; D is ambiguous. This CDR3 spans 12 amino acids. The germline gives CDR1 SQVTM, CDR2 ANQGSEA. Trimming cost V 3 bases and J 6 bases, with 8 bases left between them. The CDR3 loop is CSVEAKSGELFF. In DNA form, the CDR3 reads TGCAGCGTTGAGGCCAAATCCGGGGAGCTGTTTTTT.

This clone showed up just a few times. This chain joins TRBV29-1 and TRBJ2-1; D is perhaps TRBD1 (6 bases). CDR1 and CDR2 (germline): SQVTM, ANQGSEA. The CDR3 loop spans 11 amino acids. Trimming removed 5 bases at V and 9 bases at J, with 11 bases between. The CDR3 reads CSVQQGGEQFF. The DNA of the CDR3 is TGCAGCGTTCAACAGGGCGGTGAGCAGTTCTTC.

This clone has more than one count but fewer than ten. This chain uses TRBV29-1 with TRBJ2-5, with D possibly matching TRBD2 (6 bases). The V end was cut by 3 bases, the J end by 3 bases, with 14 bases between. The CDR3 runs to 14 residues. CDR1 is SQVTM, CDR2 ANQGSEA, per germline. The CDR3 sequence: CSVEGGTIEETQYF. For the CDR3, the DNA is TGCAGCGTTGAGGGGGGAACAATTGAAGAGACCCAGTACTTC.

This clone has just a few counts. Relative to the germline gene, one junction end is altered; a read error may explain this. This chain links TRBV29-1 with TRBJ1-1; 7 positions agree with TRBD1. There are 14 residues in the CDR3. In germline, CDR1 is SQVTM, CDR2 ANQGSEA. The CDR3 coding sequence is TGCAGCGTCGAAGACCCTACGGACAGGACTGAAGCTTTCTTT. Protein sequence: CSVEDPTDRTEAFF.

The chain carries TRBV6-5 and TRBJ2-7; D gene unclear. The CDR3 has 14 residues. Trimming shortened V by 0 bases and J by 2 bases, and 8 bases separated the two germline ends. CDR1 is MNHEY, CDR2 SVGAGI, per germline. The CDR3 bases are TGTGCCAGCAGTTACTCGGGCAGTCCCTACGAGCAGTACTTC. As protein: CASSYSGSPYEQYF.

The chain is built from TRBV30 and TRBJ2-7; 7 bases are shared with TRBD1. This CDR3 comprises 12 residues. Germline loops: CDR1 GTSNPN, CDR2 SVGIG (reference sequence). The ends lost 3 bases at V and 2 bases at J; junction bases unmatched: 1. CDR3 in DNA: TGTGCCTGGAGCGACAGGGCCTACGAGCAGTACTTC. Encoded protein: CAWSDRAYEQYF.

There are a few counts of this clone. J is TRBJ1-2 and V is TRBV29-1; TRBD1 agrees at 9 bases. The CDR3 is 16 amino acids. Trimming at V came to 3 bases and at J to 0 bases, leaving 8 bases not matched to a gene. Germline V gene lookup returns CDR1 SQVTM and CDR2 ANQGSEA. The CDR3 DNA follows: TGCAGCGTTGAGGACCCGGGACAGGGATCTAACTATGGCTACACCTTC. Its protein product is CSVEDPGQGSNYGYTF.

The V gene is TRBV7-8, the J gene TRBJ2-4; maybe TRBD2 (5 bases). The CDR3 covers 16 residues. CDR1 is SGHVS and CDR2 is FQNEAQ in the germline V gene. Trimming removed 5 bases from V and 3 bases from J, with 17 bases in between. As DNA, the CDR3 is TGTGCCAGCAGCCCTGGGCCGGGGATGAGCAAAAACATTCAGTACTTC. It translates to CASSPGPGMSKNIQYF.

This clone has more than one count but fewer than ten. This chain uses TRBV7-9 with TRBJ2-3; D not certain. The CDR3 runs to 12 residues. The V end was cut by 2 bases, the J end by 4 bases, with 4 bases between. Germline-derived CDR1 and CDR2 are SEHNR and FQNEAQ (reference sequence). CDR3 nucleotides: TGTGCCAGCAGCTTAAACCCAGATACGCAGTATTTT. This translates into CASSLNPDTQYF.

Only a few counts were recorded for this clone. The chain links TRBV5-1 to TRBJ2-2, with TRBD1 matching 7 bases. CDR1 is SGHRS, CDR2 YFSETQ, per germline. The CDR3 extends over 15 amino acids. Trimming took 4 bases from V and 1 from J; bases not matched to a gene: 4. This CDR3 reads CASSTRQGNTGELFF. DNA for the CDR3: TGCGCCAGCAGCACGAGACAGGGGAACACCGGGGAGCTGTTTTTT.

The chain combines TRBV13 with TRBJ1-1; 7 positions match TRBD1. V gave up 6 bases and J gave up 1 base; unmatched junction bases: 2. The CDR3 is made up of 13 amino acids. Germline V gives CDR1 PRHDT, CDR2 FYEKMQ (reference sequence). In nucleotides, the CDR3 is TGTGCCAGCAGTAGGACAGGGAACACTGAAGCTTTCTTT. It specifies CASSRTGNTEAFF.

The CDR3 protein is CASRWRESGETQYF. The CDR3 DNA follows: TGTGCCAGCAGATGGCGGGAGAGTGGCGAGACCCAGTACTTC. The V gene is TRBV27, the J gene TRBJ2-5; 7 nucleotides align to TRBD2. This CDR3 comprises 14 residues. Per the germline V gene, CDR1 is MNHEY and CDR2 is SMNVEV (reference sequence). Trimming cost V 6 bases and J 5 bases; bases outside gene matches: 9.

This clone was seen a few times. The chain uses TRBV29-1 and TRBJ1-3; 11 bases agree with TRBD1. In germline, CDR1 is SQVTM, CDR2 ANQGSEA. This CDR3 comprises 13 residues. V lost 7 bases and J lost 4; bases outside the gene matches: 3. DNA for the CDR3: TGCAGCGGGGGACAGGGGGACGGAAACACCATATATTTT. This encodes CSGGQGDGNTIYF. Supplemented by reference TRBV29-1 and TRBJ1-3, the full variable domain reads SAVISQKPSRDICQRGTSLTIQCQVDSQVTMMFWYRQQPGQSLTLIATANQGSEATYESGFVIDKFPISRPNLTFSTLTVSNMSPEDSSIYLCSGGQGDGNTIYFGEGSWLTVV.

The chain is built from TRBV28 and TRBJ2-7, with D perhaps matching TRBD1 (5 bases). Germline CDR1 reads MDHEN; CDR2 reads SYDVKM. Trimming removed 3 bases at V and 4 bases at J, with 7 bases between. The CDR3 spans 12 residues. The CDR3 nucleotides read TGTGCCAGCAGTTTTGACAGTTACGAGCAGTACTTC. Its translation is CASSFDSYEQYF.

This clone showed up just a few times. This chain connects TRBV4-1 to TRBJ2-7, with 7 bases fitting TRBD2. This CDR3 has 14 residues. The V gene end was trimmed by 4 bases and the J gene end by 2 bases; junction bases not matched to a gene: 5. Germline-derived CDR1 and CDR2 are MGHRA and YSYEKL. In DNA form, the CDR3 reads TGCGCCAGCAGCCCCAGGCGGGGGACCTACGAGCAGTACTTC. This translates into CASSPRRGTYEQYF.

The chain couples TRBV13 to TRBJ2-7; D perhaps matches TRBD2 (6 bases). The V and J ends lost 7 bases and 4 bases respectively, with 11 bases between them. CDR1 and CDR2 from the germline V gene are PRHDT and FYEKMQ (reference sequence). This CDR3 is built from 12 residues. The CDR3 DNA follows: TGTGCCAGCAAGGGAGGAACGTACGAGCAGTACTTC. It codes for CASKGGTYEQYF.

The rearrangement links TRBV2 to TRBJ2-3, with D unclear. Trimming shortened V by 10 bases and J by 6 bases, and 14 bases separated the two germline ends. Germline-derived CDR1 and CDR2 are SNHLY and FYNNEI. The CDR3 covers 12 residues. CDR3 in amino acids: CATRPLVDTQYF. DNA for the CDR3: TGTGCCACCCGGCCGCTAGTGGATACGCAGTATTTT.

This clone has a handful of counts. The chain carries TRBV2 and TRBJ1-1; D is undetermined. CDR3 length equals 14 residues. With 0 bases removed from V and 1 base from J, the gap between germline ends came to 6 bases. The V gene's germline CDR1 is SNHLY and CDR2 FYNNEI. CDR3 loop: CASSEAAANTEAFF. The CDR3 bases are TGTGCCAGCAGTGAAGCGGCAGCGAACACTGAAGCTTTCTTT.

This clone was counted a few times. The chain has TRBV19 and TRBJ2-1, with D uncertain. Trimming removed 8 bases at V and 5 bases at J, with 13 bases between. This CDR3 region has 13 residues. Per germline, CDR1 LNHDA and CDR2 SQIVND (reference sequence). This CDR3 reads CASSEVNNNEQFF. Written as DNA, the CDR3 is TGTGCCAGTTCCGAGGTCAACAACAATGAGCAGTTCTTC.

V gene TRBV9 combines with J gene TRBJ2-5, with TRBD1 matching over 7 bases. The V gene's germline CDR1 is SGDLS and CDR2 YYNGEE. The CDR3 has 16 residues. Trimming cost V 4 bases and J 1 base; bases outside gene matches: 10. Here the CDR3 DNA reads TGTGCCAGCAGCAGCGCCGGGACAGCACCCCAAGAGACCCAGTACTTC. Translated: CASSSAGTAPQETQYF.

In nucleotides, the CDR3 is TGCAGCGTTTTAGGACTAGCGGGAGGGGAGACCCAGTACTTC. It is translated as CSVLGLAGGETQYF. This rearrangement joins TRBV29-1 to TRBJ2-5; 15 bases agree with TRBD2. Germline lookup yields CDR1 SQVTM and CDR2 ANQGSEA. The CDR3 is 14 residues long. V lost 5 bases and J lost 5; bases outside the gene matches: 3.

This clone has a single count. The chain recombines TRBV27 with TRBJ1-5, with D hard to call. CDR1 is MNHEY, CDR2 SMNVEV, per germline (reference sequence). The CDR3 has 14 residues. V lost 2 bases, J lost 5 bases, and 10 bases lay in between. CDR3 sequence: CASSLAASYQPQHF. The CDR3, as DNA: TGTGCCAGCAGTTTAGCCGCGTCTTATCAGCCCCAGCATTTT.

This sequence joins TRBV7-9 and TRBJ1-2; 7 bases fit TRBD1. V lost 1 base to trimming and J lost 8 bases; unmatched junction nucleotides: 10. The germline CDR1 and CDR2 sequences are SEHNR and FQNEAQ (reference sequence). The CDR3 extends over 15 amino acids. The CDR3 protein is CASSLDGTVWFGYTF. CDR3 coding DNA: TGTGCCAGCAGCTTAGACGGGACAGTTTGGTTCGGCTACACCTTC. The whole variable domain, remainder taken from reference TRBV7-9 and TRBJ1-2, is DTGVSQNPRHKITKRGQNVTFRCDPISEHNRLYWYRQTLGQGPEFLTYFQNEAQLEKSRLLSDRFSAERPKGSFSTLEIQRTEQGDSAMYLCASSLDGTVWFGYTFGSGTRLTVV.